The present TCR beta chain was sequenced within a study of blood T cell repertoires in COVID-19. Across the study: PBMCs, B-cell-depleted T cells, or T cells provided the cDNA or gDNA that made up the material.

Under the authors' procedure: Nucleated cell counts were estimated from reference gene primer amplification. Produced via immunoSEQ multiplex PCR; TCRdb's table is partial and in-frame only. Clone size and V and J calls were adopted from that table, with D and trimming inferred from the DNA. The table records more than 80,000 clones, 90% of them present only once. Germline CDR1 LNHDA, CDR2 SQIVND (reference sequence). V was clipped by 3 bases and J by 0 bases; unmatched bases: 11. The CDR3 sequence is 18 residues long. Patients from Seattle were sampled longitudinally, starting during active infection.

The receptor was isolated from a man between 18 and 35 years old with COVID-19, enrolled during active disease. The specimen was peripheral blood. The chain carries TRBV19 and TRBJ2-1, with 7 bases matching TRBD1. In nucleotides, the CDR3 is TGTGCCAGTAGTATGAGGGGGCCGGAACCGAGCTCCTACAATGAGCAGTTCTTC. Translated, it gives CASSMRGPEPSSYNEQFF.